The 7 T cell receptor beta chains presented below share a single source sample, sequenced in a study of early T cells in non-severe SARS-CoV-2 infection. TCRdb independently ran MiXCR on the 5' RACE reads; one entry per CDR3 protein. The sample records 98,000 or so distinct CDR3 sequences, 9.5% to 11% being singletons. Sequenced sample: whole blood. Receptors originate from an adult who was a healthcare worker with PCR-confirmed SARS-CoV-2 infection or an uninfected control (not recorded which).

The table lists this clonotype with many counts. The chain couples TRBV5-1 to TRBJ2-7, with D tentatively TRBD2 (6 bases). Germline CDR1 is SGHRS and CDR2 is YFSETQ. V shed 5 bases and J shed 0 bases, with 24 bases lying between them. The CDR3 is 18 residues long. The CDR3 spells CASRPSARAGSSSYEQYF. CDR3 DNA sequence: TGCGCCAGCAGACCTAGCGCTCGGGCGGGATCCAGCTCCTACGAGCAGTACTTC.

The chain combines TRBV2 with TRBJ2-1; a possible D gene is TRBD2 (6 bases). From germline, CDR1 is SNHLY and CDR2 FYNNEI. V was trimmed by 8 bases and J by 4 bases, leaving 18 bases between them. This CDR3 contains 15 residues. The DNA of the CDR3 is TGTGCCAGCGCCCGCCCTAGCGAAAAATACAATGAGCAGTTCTTC. Its translation: CASARPSEKYNEQFF.

This clonotype appeared many times. The J gene is TRBJ2-4, the V gene TRBV6-6, with D perhaps matching TRBD2 (5 bases). Germline V gives CDR1 MNHNY, CDR2 SVGAGI (reference sequence). The CDR3 has 14 residues. Trimming took off 4 bases at V and 2 bases at J, with 9 bases between the two ends. The DNA for the CDR3 is TGTGCCAGCAGTTCCCTAGCCTCCAAAAACATTCAGTACTTC. This encodes CASSSLASKNIQYF.

This clonotype was recorded many times. This chain connects TRBV10-3 to TRBJ1-5; D perhaps matches TRBD1 (6 bases). Looked up from germline, CDR1 is ENHRY and CDR2 is SYGVKD. Trimming left V 2 bases short and J 0 bases short, with 8 bases between. The CDR3 totals 15 residues. CDR3: CAISEAGVSNQPQHF. CDR3 DNA: TGTGCCATCAGTGAGGCAGGGGTTAGCAATCAGCCCCAGCATTTT.

This clonotype was counted a few times. The chain couples TRBV6-6 to TRBJ1-1, with a tentative D call TRBD1 (5 bases). The CDR3 extends over 12 amino acids. Germline V CDR1 and CDR2: MNHNY, SVGAGI (reference sequence). The ends were cut back, 5 bases at V and 6 bases at J, with 10 bases in the middle. This CDR3 is CASSGREAEAFF. CDR3 nucleotides: TGTGCCAGCAGTGGCAGGGAGGCTGAAGCTTTCTTT.

The chain carries TRBV13 and TRBJ2-6; D gene uncertain. Trimming removed 5 bases from V and 0 bases from J, with 14 bases in between. The CDR3 spans 17 residues. In germline, CDR1 is PRHDT, CDR2 FYEKMQ (reference sequence). CDR3 residues: CASSTKDRISGANVLTF. The CDR3, as DNA: TGTGCCAGCAGCACAAAGGACCGGATCTCTGGGGCCAACGTCCTGACTTTC.

The V and J genes are TRBV20-1 and TRBJ1-2; a weak D match, TRBD1 (5 bases). Trimming took off 3 bases at V and 3 bases at J, with 8 bases between the two ends. The CDR3 loop spans 12 amino acids. The germline CDR1 and CDR2 sequences are DFQATT and SNEGSKA (reference sequence). CDR3 residues: CSASRGDYGYTF. The CDR3 DNA follows: TGCAGTGCTAGCCGGGGGGACTATGGCTACACCTTC.